The present TCR beta chain was sequenced within a study of response to subunit inactivated influenza vaccine. Study-wide results and limits: There was a suggestion from the authors that each seasonal influenza vaccination recruits few new T cells.

TCRdb reanalysed the RT-PCR reads using MiXCR and keeps one entry per CDR3 protein. The repertoire consists of about 520,000 distinct CDR3 sequences, with 10% to 11% occurring once and the leading ten covering about 12%. This clonotype has just a few counts. The antigen remains undetermined. Trimming pared 4 bases from V and 0 bases from J, leaving 10 bases between. There are 14 residues in the CDR3. Germline V CDR1 and CDR2: SGHRS, YFSETQ. Sequenced material: PBMCs from blood, taken roughly 48 days after vaccination. The sequence derives from a man between 50 and 59 years old who received an inactivated influenza vaccine. This sequence joins TRBV5-1 and TRBJ2-5, with a possible D match to TRBD2 (5 bases). The CDR3 sequence: CASSRGEYQETQYF. The DNA of the CDR3 is TGCGCCAGCAGCCGGGGAGAGTACCAAGAGACCCAGTACTTC.